Listed below are T cell receptor beta chains from one sample, sequenced in a study of shared clonotypes between healthy human individuals. The protocol was immunoSEQ multiplex PCR, while the TCRdb copy is restricted to in-frame clones and leaves out a portion. The sample records 2 million to 3 million clones, just over 90% being singletons. The sample taken for sequencing was naive CD4+ T cells sorted from blood. Receptors were obtained from a man aged 18 to 29 in good health. CDR3s include the opening cysteine and the closing phenylalanine or tryptophan. A D gene is named only where the DNA matches it firmly. Expanded clones get a size class; other rows say once, few or many, or leave the size out.

v_gene	abundance	d_gene	len	j_gene	CDR3nt	CDR3aa
TRBV9	NA	NA	15	TRBJ2-1	TGTGCCAGCAGCCCGAGCAGCGCGTCTGACAATGAGCAGTTCTTC	CASSPSSASDNEQFF
TRBV10-3	NA	TRBD2	15	TRBJ2-3	TGTGCCATCAGAAGACTAGCGGGAGGGACAGATACGCAGTATTTT	CAIRRLAGGTDTQYF
TRBV11-2	once	NA	15	TRBJ2-1	TGTGCCAGCAGCTCGGGACGGACCTACTACAATGAGCAGTTCTTC	CASSSGRTYYNEQFF
TRBV7-6	NA	TRBD2	17	TRBJ2-1	TGTGCCAGCAGCTTGGGACTAGCGGCCCGGCGAGACAATGAGCAGTTCTTC	CASSLGLAARRDNEQFF
TRBV7-9	NA	TRBD1	14	TRBJ2-3	TGTGCCACCACGGACAGGGGGGAAACAGATACGCAGTATTTT	CATTDRGETDTQYF
TRBV4-1	NA	NA	15	TRBJ2-1	TGCGCCAGCAGCCAAGGCGGGGTCCCCCACAATGAGCAGTTCTTC	CASSQGGVPHNEQFF
TRBV4-1	NA	NA	14	TRBJ1-4	TGCGCCAGCATGCGGGTAGGGGGTGGAGAAAAACTGTTTTTT	CASMRVGGGEKLFF
TRBV15	NA	NA	15	TRBJ2-1	TGTGCCACCAGCAGCCTCTCCGAGGTATACAATGAGCAGTTCTTC	CATSSLSEVYNEQFF
TRBV7-2	NA	TRBD2	16	TRBJ2-7	TGTGCCAGCAGCCCGGTCGGACTAGCGGGAGAATACGAGCAGTACTTC	CASSPVGLAGEYEQYF
TRBV7-9	NA	NA	15	TRBJ1-1	TGTGCCAGCAGCTTAGGCGGACGGGATCACACTGAAGCTTTCTTT	CASSLGGRDHTEAFF
TRBV6-5	NA	NA	13	TRBJ1-2	TGTGCCAGCAGTACCACAGTTAACTATGGCTACACCTTC	CASSTTVNYGYTF
TRBV30	once	NA	13	TRBJ1-6	TGTGCCTGGAGTGTACAAGGCAATTCACCCCTCCACTTT	CAWSVQGNSPLHF
TRBV28	NA	TRBD1	14	TRBJ2-2	TGTGCCAGCCGACAGGGGGCCGGCACCGGGGAGCTGTTTTTT	CASRQGAGTGELFF
TRBV5-1	NA	TRBD1	14	TRBJ2-3	TGCGCCAGCAGCGATGGACAGGGCCCAGATACGCAGTATTTT	CASSDGQGPDTQYF
TRBV12-5	NA	TRBD2	15	TRBJ2-7	TGTGCTAGTGGTTTGGAGGCGGGGGGGACTTACGAGCAGTACTTC	CASGLEAGGTYEQYF
TRBV7-8	NA	NA	12	TRBJ2-5	TGTGCCAGCAGCTTCTCGGGAGAGACCCAGTACTTC	CASSFSGETQYF
TRBV15	NA	NA	17	TRBJ1-2	TGTGCCACCAGCAGAGATCCGCGACTAGGGGACATCTATGGCTACACCTTC	CATSRDPRLGDIYGYTF
TRBV18	NA	NA	15	TRBJ2-7	TGTGCCAGCTCTCAAGAGGCGGGGAGCTCCTACGAGCAGTACTTC	CASSQEAGSSYEQYF
TRBV19	NA	NA	15	TRBJ2-5	TGTGCCAGTAGGGGGAATGGTCAACCTATCCAACACCAGTACTTC	CASRGNGQPIQHQYF
TRBV7-9	once	NA	13	TRBJ1-2	TGTGCCAGCAGCTTAGGGTGGGAGGCTGGCTACACCTTC	CASSLGWEAGYTF
TRBV5-1	NA	TRBD2	16	TRBJ2-7	TGCGCCAGCAGCTTGGAGTATCGGGGGGGCCTCGAAGAGCAGTACTTC	CASSLEYRGGLEEQYF
TRBV28	NA	NA	15	TRBJ2-6	TGTGCCAGCAGTTCGAGTGGTTCTGGGGCCAACGTCCTGACTTTC	CASSSSGSGANVLTF
TRBV6-1	NA	TRBD2	17	TRBJ2-5	TGTGCCAGCAGTGATTGGCTAGCGGGGGGGTACCAAGAGACCCAGTACTTC	CASSDWLAGGYQETQYF
TRBV11-2	NA	NA	15	TRBJ2-1	TGTGCCAGCAGCTTAGACAGATTAATTTACAATGAGCAGTTCTTC	CASSLDRLIYNEQFF
TRBV27	once	NA	16	TRBJ1-2	TGTGCCAGCAGTTTATCGGGGACTTCGTTACCCTATGGCTACACCTTC	CASSLSGTSLPYGYTF
TRBV6-6	NA	TRBD1	13	TRBJ2-7	TGTGCCAGCAGTTACCCGACAGGGTTCGAGCAGTACTTC	CASSYPTGFEQYF
TRBV7-2	once	NA	15	TRBJ2-2	TGTGCCAGCAGCTTACGGGGGCCGTCGGGCGGGGAGCTGTTTTTT	CASSLRGPSGGELFF
TRBV10-1	NA	NA	13	TRBJ2-3	TGCGCCAGCAGTGAGTTCCCTGGAGATACGCAGTATTTT	CASSEFPGDTQYF
TRBV29-1	few	NA	14	TRBJ1-1	TGCAGCGTTTCTACCCCCAGGACGAACACTGAAGCTTTCTTT	CSVSTPRTNTEAFF
TRBV30	NA	NA	14	TRBJ2-7	TGTGCCTGGAGTGCCGGACTGTGGTCCTACGAGCAGTACTTC	CAWSAGLWSYEQYF
TRBV6-5	NA	NA	12	TRBJ2-7	TGTGCCACCCGAGTGGGGCGGAGGGAGCAGTACTTC	CATRVGRREQYF
TRBV7-6	NA	NA	12	TRBJ1-1	TGTGCCAGCAGCTTAGACAGGGTTAGGGCTTTCTTT	CASSLDRVRAFF
TRBV18	NA	TRBD2	15	TRBJ2-7	TGTGCCAGCTCACCGGGGACTAGCGGGAGGAACGAGCAGTACTTC	CASSPGTSGRNEQYF
TRBV5-1	NA	NA	13	TRBJ1-2	TGCGCCAGCAGCCCGATTGGCAGAGGTGGCTACACCTTC	CASSPIGRGGYTF